This TCR beta chain was observed in a study of T cell responses to AZD1222 COVID-19 vaccine. Overall study results and limits: Spike-specific TCR breadth rose after two AZD1222 doses, and depth rose as well. Donors skewed white British and female; clonal diversity was possibly underestimated. Reportedly, nearly half the spike-specific TCRs target unmutated variant regions. Only 5 or 6 individuals given AZD1222 were seropositive at baseline.

Sequencing used immunoSEQ multiplex PCR; TCRdb keeps in-frame clones, though not all of them. The repertoire holds more than 95,000 clones, with 88% as singletons. Germline V gene lookup returns CDR1 LGHDT and CDR2 YNNKEL (reference sequence). With 0 bases clipped from V and 2 bases from J, the junction kept 4 bases outside the gene matches. The CDR3 has 16 residues. About this clone: Its antigen is undetermined.

This clonotype was obtained from an adult in good health. This chain joins TRBV3-1 (or the pseudogene TRBV3-2) and TRBJ2-1, with TRBD2 identical over 7 bases. The sequenced sample was peripheral blood, obtained on day 0 of AZD1222 vaccination. DNA of the CDR3: TGTGCCAGCAGCCAAGACCGGCTAGCGGCCTACAATGAGCAGTTCTTC. Residues: CASSQDRLAAYNEQFF.